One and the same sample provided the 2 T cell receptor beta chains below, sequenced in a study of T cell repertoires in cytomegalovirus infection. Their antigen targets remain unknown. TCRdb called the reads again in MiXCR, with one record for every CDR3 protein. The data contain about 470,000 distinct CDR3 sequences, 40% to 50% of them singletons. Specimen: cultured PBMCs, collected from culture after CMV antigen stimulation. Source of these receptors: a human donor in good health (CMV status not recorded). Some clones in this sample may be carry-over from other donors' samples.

The CDR3 sequence is CASSPNKGAEAFF. In DNA form, the CDR3 reads TGTGCCAGCAGTCCTAACAAGGGGGCTGAAGCTTTCTTT. V and J are TRBV6-1 and TRBJ1-1; possible D gene TRBD1, 6 bases. The CDR3 runs to 13 residues. From germline, CDR1 is MNHNS and CDR2 SASEGT. V was clipped by 5 bases and J by 6 bases, with 13 bases between them.

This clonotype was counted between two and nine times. CDR3 in DNA: TGTGCCAGCGCTCCTTCACCTTGGGCTGAAGCTTTCTTT. This codes for CASAPSPWAEAFF. The chain links TRBV7-3 to TRBJ1-1, with D uncertain. Germline CDR1 is SGHTA and CDR2 is FQGTGA. This CDR3 comprises 13 residues. V lost 8 bases to trimming and J lost 6 bases, with 16 bases between them.